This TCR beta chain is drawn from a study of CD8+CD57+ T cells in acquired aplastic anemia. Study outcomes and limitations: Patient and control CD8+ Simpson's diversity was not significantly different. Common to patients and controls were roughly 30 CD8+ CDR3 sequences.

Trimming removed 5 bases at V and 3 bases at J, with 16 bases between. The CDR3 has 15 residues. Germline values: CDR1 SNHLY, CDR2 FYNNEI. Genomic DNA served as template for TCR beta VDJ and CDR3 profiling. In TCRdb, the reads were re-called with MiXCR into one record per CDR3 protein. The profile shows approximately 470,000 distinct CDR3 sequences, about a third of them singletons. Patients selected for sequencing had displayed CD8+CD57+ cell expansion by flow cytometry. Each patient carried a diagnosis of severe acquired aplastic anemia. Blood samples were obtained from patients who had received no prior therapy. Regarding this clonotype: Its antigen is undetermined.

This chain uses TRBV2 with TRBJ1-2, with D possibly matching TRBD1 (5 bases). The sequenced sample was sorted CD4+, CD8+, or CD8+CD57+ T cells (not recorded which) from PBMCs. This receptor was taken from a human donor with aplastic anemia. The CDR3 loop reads CASSSQGVWYYGYTF. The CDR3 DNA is TGTGCCAGCAGTTCTCAGGGTGTTTGGTACTATGGCTACACCTTC.